One sample yielded the 10 T cell receptor beta chains listed below, sequenced in a study of T cells after yellow fever vaccination. TCRdb used MiXCR to reprocess the 5' RACE reads, holding one entry per CDR3 protein. Altogether about 430,000 distinct CDR3 sequences are present, around 20% being singletons, with the ten largest covering 15% to 20%. Sequences were derived from PBMCs, sampled before the yellow fever booster vaccination. The receptors shown here come from a man aged 18 to 30 who received the YFV17D yellow fever vaccine.

This sequence joins TRBV12-3 or TRBV12-4 and TRBJ2-7; 8 bases agree with TRBD1. Trimming at V came to 5 bases and at J to 7 bases, leaving 10 bases not matched to a gene. This CDR3 has 14 residues. The CDR3 loop reads CASSAGTGPREQYF. The DNA for the CDR3 is TGTGCCAGCAGTGCAGGGACAGGCCCTCGAGAGCAGTACTTC.

The V and J genes are TRBV5-1 and TRBJ1-6; maybe TRBD1 (5 bases). CDR3 length equals 13 residues. The V and J ends lost 2 bases and 10 bases respectively, with 10 bases between them. Germline V gene sequence: CDR1 SGHRS, CDR2 YFSETQ. DNA for the CDR3: TGCGCCAGCAGCTTAGGGACCCCCTCACCCCTCCACTTT. Protein product: CASSLGTPSPLHF.

This clonotype was detected a few times. V is TRBV6-1 and J is TRBJ2-7; D unresolved. The CDR3 has 12 residues. V dropped 5 bases and J dropped 6 bases, with 11 bases sitting between them. Per germline, CDR1 MNHNS and CDR2 SASEGT. The CDR3 DNA follows: TGTGCCAGCAGTCCCGAAGGGCGCGAGCAGTACGTC. Protein sequence: CASSPEGREQYV.

The chain recombines TRBV6-5 with TRBJ2-7, with D possibly TRBD2 on 6 matching bases. The CDR3 sequence is 13 residues long. Germline CDR1 and CDR2: MNHEY and SVGAGI. V lost 2 bases, J lost 5 bases, and 10 bases lay in between. This CDR3 reads CASSYGGVDEQYF. Written as DNA, the CDR3 is TGTGCCAGCAGTTACGGAGGGGTCGACGAGCAGTACTTC.

This clonotype was picked up a small number of times. The chain has TRBV11-2 and TRBJ2-1, with D possibly matching TRBD2 (5 bases). The CDR3 is made up of 17 amino acids. The V end lost 4 bases, the J end lost 0 bases, and 16 bases lay between the germline ends. Germline loops: CDR1 SGHAT, CDR2 FQNNGV. Here the CDR3 DNA reads TGTGCCAGCAGCTGGACCTCGTGGGCGGGCTCCTACAATGAGCAGTTCTTC. It translates to CASSWTSWAGSYNEQFF.

The chain joins TRBV4-2 to TRBJ2-3, with D unclear. Germline V gene sequence: CDR1 LGHNA, CDR2 YNFKEQ. Trimming took 0 bases from V and 9 from J, leaving 13 bases between them. This CDR3 region has 14 residues. CDR3 sequence reads: CASSQDWALPTQYF. The CDR3 DNA follows: TGTGCCAGCAGCCAAGATTGGGCCCTTCCAACGCAGTATTTT.

This clonotype was observed a few times. The chain couples TRBV4-2 to TRBJ2-7; the match to TRBD2 covers 7 bases. This CDR3 is 16 amino acids long. V shed 1 base and J 0 bases; nucleotides not matched to a gene: 6. Per the germline V gene, CDR1 is LGHNA and CDR2 is YNFKEQ. CDR3 sequence (DNA): TGTGCCAGCAGCCAAGTTTCGGGGGGAAACTCCTACGAGCAGTACTTC. Its protein product is CASSQVSGGNSYEQYF.

Only a few counts were recorded for this clonotype. The chain is built from TRBV20-1 and TRBJ2-5, with D perhaps matching TRBD2 (6 bases). The CDR3 extends over 12 amino acids. Germline assignment: CDR1 DFQATT and CDR2 SNEGSKA (reference sequence). The V end was cut by 5 bases, the J end by 5 bases, with 12 bases between. This CDR3 is CSAEGEVETQYF. CDR3 nucleotides: TGCAGTGCTGAAGGGGAGGTTGAGACCCAGTACTTC.

This clonotype was counted only a few times. The chain is built from TRBV10-2 and TRBJ2-7; D is unresolved. Per the germline V gene, CDR1 is WSHSY and CDR2 is SAAADI. The CDR3 covers 14 residues. Trimming removed 5 bases from V and 3 bases from J, with 14 bases in between. This chain's CDR3 is CASSKDGPRYEQYF. The CDR3 DNA sequence: TGCGCCAGCAGTAAGGACGGACCTCGCTACGAGCAGTACTTC.

Concerning this clonotype itself: The junction does not match germline at one end; this may be a read error. V is TRBV6-6 and J is TRBJ2-5, with D uncertain. This CDR3 contains 14 residues. Germline loops: CDR1 MNHNY, CDR2 SVGAGI (reference sequence). The CDR3: CTSTHARVGETQYF. The CDR3, as DNA: TGTACCAGCACCCACGCCCGGGTGGGAGAGACCCAGTACTTC.